The present entry profiles one TCR beta chain with its context. In the study's own analysis: The authors estimated nucleated cell counts from reference gene primer amplification. TCRdb keeps only in-frame clones here, not all; method: immunoSEQ multiplex PCR. V, J and clone size were drawn from that table, and D and trimming were deduced from the DNA. Of about 120,000 clones detected, approximately 87% appear once; the ten largest clones hold roughly 2.2%. The data derive from a study of blood T cell repertoires in COVID-19. Study-wide context: Specimens from acute and convalescent COVID-19 originated in the United States, Italy and Spain. T cells, B-cell-depleted T cells, or PBMCs provided the cDNA or gDNA that served as material.

Sequencing was performed on peripheral blood. This sequence originates from a woman aged 50 to 60 with acute or convalescent COVID-19.

CDR3: CASSLDYGAMEGYTF. CDR3 nucleotide sequence: TGTGCCAGCAGCTTAGACTATGGGGCGATGGAGGGCTACACCTTC. The chain recombines TRBV7-2 with TRBJ1-2; maybe TRBD1 (5 bases). Germline lookup yields CDR1 SGHTA and CDR2 FQGNSA. CDR3 size: 15 residues. Trimming removed 1 base from V and 8 bases from J, with 17 bases in between.